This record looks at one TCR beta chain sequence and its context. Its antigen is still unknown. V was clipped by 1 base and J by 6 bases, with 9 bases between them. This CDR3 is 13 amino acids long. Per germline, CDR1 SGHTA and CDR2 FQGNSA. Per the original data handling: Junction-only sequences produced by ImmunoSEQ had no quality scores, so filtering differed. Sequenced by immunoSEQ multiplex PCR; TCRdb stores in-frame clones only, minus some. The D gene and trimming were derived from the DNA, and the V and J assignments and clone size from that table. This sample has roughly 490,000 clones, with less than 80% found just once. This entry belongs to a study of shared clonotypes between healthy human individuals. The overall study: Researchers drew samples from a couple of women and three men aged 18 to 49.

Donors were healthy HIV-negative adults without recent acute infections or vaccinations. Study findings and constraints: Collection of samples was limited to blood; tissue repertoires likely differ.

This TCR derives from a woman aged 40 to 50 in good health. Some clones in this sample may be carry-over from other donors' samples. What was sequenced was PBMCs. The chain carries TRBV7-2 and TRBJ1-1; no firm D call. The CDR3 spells CASSLDWGSEAFF. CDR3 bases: TGTGCCAGCAGCTTAGACTGGGGTTCTGAAGCTTTCTTT.